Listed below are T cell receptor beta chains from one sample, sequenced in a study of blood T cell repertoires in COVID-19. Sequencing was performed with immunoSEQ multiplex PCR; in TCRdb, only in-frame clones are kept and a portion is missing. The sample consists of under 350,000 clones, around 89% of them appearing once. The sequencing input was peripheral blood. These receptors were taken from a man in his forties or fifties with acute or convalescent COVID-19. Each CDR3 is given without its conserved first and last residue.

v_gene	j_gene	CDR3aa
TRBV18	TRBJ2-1	ASSPYRSDEQF
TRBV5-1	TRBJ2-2	ASSLVAGETGELF
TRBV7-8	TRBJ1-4	ASSLAQNEKLF
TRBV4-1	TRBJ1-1	ASSQDESLNTEAF
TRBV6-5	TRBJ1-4	ASRSWTVLNEKLF
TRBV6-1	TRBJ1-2	ASSEGTMPYGYT
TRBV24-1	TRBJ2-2	ATSDTTANTGELF
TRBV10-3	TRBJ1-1	AIRRTEGNTEAF
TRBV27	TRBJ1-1	ASSFAAGLSTEAF
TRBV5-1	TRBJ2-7	ASSPGYEQY
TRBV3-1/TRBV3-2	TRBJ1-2	ASSQRPGQGTGGYT
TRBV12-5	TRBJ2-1	ASGFDRADSYNEQF
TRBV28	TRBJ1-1	ASSLSSDRVTEAF
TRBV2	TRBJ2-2	ASSGEAGELF
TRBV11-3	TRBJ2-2	ASSPGHSGELF
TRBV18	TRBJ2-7	ASGRDRGSYEQY
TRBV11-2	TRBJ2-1	ASRRGPEGEQF
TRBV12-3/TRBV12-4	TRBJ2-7	ASRSQGEQY
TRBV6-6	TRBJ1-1	ASSSDSNTEAF
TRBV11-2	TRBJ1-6	ASSFVQGTSPLH
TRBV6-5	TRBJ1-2	ASIDRGLENT
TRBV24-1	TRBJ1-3	AIGGIGNTIY
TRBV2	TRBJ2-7	ASSPSTYEQY
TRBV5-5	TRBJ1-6	ASSVEVGEGLPLH
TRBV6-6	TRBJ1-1	ASSLVSRDRVYTEAF
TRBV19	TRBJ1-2	ASSTRTGRSYT
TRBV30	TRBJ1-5	AWNLRGDQPQH
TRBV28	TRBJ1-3	ASSLLPFGGQGNTIY
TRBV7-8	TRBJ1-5	ASSLALAGNQPQH
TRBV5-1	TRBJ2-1	ASSLGWAPGEQF
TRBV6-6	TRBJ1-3	ASSSVPGGVGNTIY
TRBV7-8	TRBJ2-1	ASSLDRGNEQF
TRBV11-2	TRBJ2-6	ASRQIKAGANVLT
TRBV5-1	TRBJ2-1	ASSLLIGANEQF
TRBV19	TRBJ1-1	ASSIGVQRNTEAF
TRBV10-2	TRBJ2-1	ASLASWGNEQF